Each of the 17 T cell receptor beta chains below was sequenced from the same sample in a study of blood T cell repertoires in COVID-19. The table came from immunoSEQ multiplex PCR; TCRdb's copy has only in-frame clones and leaves some out. This sample yields roughly 50,000 clones, of which around 84% are seen a single time; over 9.5% belongs to the top ten. Specimen: peripheral blood. The receptors here all came from a man between 70 and 80 years old with active COVID-19.

The gene calls are TRBV5-6 and TRBJ2-2, with 7 bases fitting TRBD2. After removal of 3 bases from V and 0 bases from J, the junction contained 11 bases not matched to a gene. The CDR3 is 18 amino acids. Germline V gene sequence: CDR1 SGHDT, CDR2 YYEEEE. As DNA, the CDR3 is TGTGCCAGCAGCTCCCCCTCGCGGGGGTTCGCGAACACCGGGGAGCTGTTTTTT. This gives the protein CASSSPSRGFANTGELFF.

The V gene is TRBV4-2, the J gene TRBJ2-1; D ambiguous. The germline V gene encodes CDR1 LGHNA and CDR2 YNFKEQ. V was pared by 8 bases and J by 5 bases, with 4 bases between. The CDR3 is 10 residues long. CDR3 sequence (DNA): TGTGCCAGCGGCAACAATGAGCAGTTCTTC. It codes for CASGNNEQFF.

This clone has a single count. V and J are TRBV9 and TRBJ1-1; the match to TRBD1 covers 9 bases. Per germline, CDR1 SGDLS and CDR2 YYNGEE. V lost 4 bases to trimming and J lost 4 bases; unmatched junction nucleotides: 5. The CDR3 is made up of 14 amino acids. In nucleotides, the CDR3 is TGTGCCAGCAGCATACAGGGGGCAAGCACTGAAGCTTTCTTT. Its translation: CASSIQGASTEAFF.

V usage is TRBV5-1 and J usage is TRBJ1-3; D may be TRBD1 (5 bases). The germline V gene has CDR1 SGHRS and CDR2 YFSETQ. CDR3 length equals 18 residues. The V gene lost 4 bases and the J gene lost 0 bases, with 20 bases spanning the gap. This chain's CDR3 is CASSPAPGGGSSGNTIYF. CDR3 DNA sequence: TGCGCCAGCAGCCCGGCCCCTGGGGGGGGAAGCTCTGGAAACACCATATATTTT.

The chain has TRBV21-1 and TRBJ1-4; whether TRBD1, the table's D call, matches the DNA was not checked. TRBV21-1 is assigned pseudogene status. The CDR3 consists of 15 residues. CDR3 region: CASSSRQGVDEKLFF. The CDR3 nucleotides are TGTGCCAGCAGCTCCCGGCAAGGGGTAGATGAAAAACTGTTTTTT.

This sequence joins TRBV7-9 and TRBJ2-3, with 11 positions matching TRBD1. V shed 5 bases, J shed 4 bases, and the junction held 5 bases outside the gene matches. The CDR3 is 15 amino acids. Germline assignment: CDR1 SEHNR and CDR2 FQNEAQ (reference sequence). The CDR3 region has the DNA TGTGCCAGCAGCCCCCGGGACAGGGGGGCAGATACGCAGTATTTT. Amino acids: CASSPRDRGADTQYF.

This rearrangement joins TRBV11-3 to TRBJ1-1; 9 bases align to TRBD1. Germline CDR1 and CDR2: SGHNT and YENEEA. The CDR3 has 14 amino acids. Trimming removed 4 bases from V and 3 bases from J; junction bases left unmatched: 3. The CDR3 nucleotides read TGTGCCAGCAGCTCGACAGGGGGAGACACTGAAGCTTTCTTT. This codes for CASSSTGGDTEAFF.

The chain couples TRBV6-2 or TRBV6-3 to TRBJ2-1, with D uncertain. CDR1 is MNHEY, CDR2 SVGEGT, per germline. V dropped 0 bases and J dropped 1 base, with 10 bases sitting between them. The length of the CDR3 is 16 residues. The CDR3 sequence is CASSYSPGPSYNEQFF. The DNA for the CDR3 is TGTGCCAGCAGTTACTCCCCAGGCCCATCCTACAATGAGCAGTTCTTC.

The chain carries TRBV19 and TRBJ1-6, with D tentatively TRBD1 (6 bases). The length of the CDR3 is 15 residues. Germline V gene sequence: CDR1 LNHDA, CDR2 SQIVND (reference sequence). The V and J ends lost 8 bases and 9 bases respectively, with 20 bases between them. The CDR3 sequence: CASGQGGAPSSPLHF. The CDR3 region has the DNA TGTGCCAGTGGCCAAGGGGGGGCCCCCAGTTCACCCCTCCACTTT.

The chain carries TRBV11-3 and TRBJ1-3; D remains ambiguous. V shed 3 bases and J shed 2 bases, with 5 bases lying between them. Germline loops: CDR1 SGHNT, CDR2 YENEEA. The CDR3 runs 13 residues. The CDR3 nucleotides read TGTGCCAGCAGCTTCCGGGCTGGAAACACCATATATTTT. Protein sequence: CASSFRAGNTIYF.

The chain links TRBV19 to TRBJ2-5; D is perhaps TRBD1 (5 bases). Trimming cost V 4 bases and J 1 base, with 16 bases left between them. The germline V gene has CDR1 LNHDA and CDR2 SQIVND (reference sequence). CDR3 size: 16 residues. CDR3 sequence (DNA): TGTGCCAGTAGTACCTCTGCCGCAGGGCCCCAAGAGACCCAGTACTTC. The encoded protein is CASSTSAAGPQETQYF.

The chain has TRBV5-1 and TRBJ2-6, with D possibly TRBD2 on 6 matching bases. Germline V CDR1 and CDR2: SGHRS, YFSETQ. This CDR3 is built from 20 residues. Trimming left V 5 bases short and J 0 bases short, with 24 bases between. Written as DNA, the CDR3 is TGCGCCAGCAGTAGCGGTGGTACAGGCTTATCCAGCTCTGGGGCCAACGTCCTGACTTTC. Protein sequence: CASSSGGTGLSSSGANVLTF. The full variable domain, completed using reference TRBV5-1 and TRBJ2-6, is KAGVTQTPRYLIKTRGQQVTLSCSPISGHRSVSWYQQTPGQGLQFLFEYFSETQRNKGNFPGRFSGRQFSNSRSEMNVSTLELGDSALYLCASSSGGTGLSSSGANVLTFGAGSRLTVL.

V usage is TRBV4-2 and J usage is TRBJ2-1; TRBD2 aligns across 11 bases. The V gene's germline CDR1 is LGHNA and CDR2 YNFKEQ. This CDR3 spans 17 amino acids. The V and J ends lost 0 bases and 6 bases, in that order; junction bases with no gene match: 7. This CDR3 is CASSQELAGGRRNEQFF. The CDR3 bases are TGTGCCAGCAGCCAAGAGTTAGCGGGGGGGCGCCGCAATGAGCAGTTCTTC.

The DNA of the CDR3 is TGTGCCAGCAGTGACTCAGAGAACACTGAAGCTTTCTTT. Encoded protein: CASSDSENTEAFF. The V gene is TRBV2, the J gene TRBJ1-1; no clear D. V lost 3 bases and J lost 1, with 6 bases in between. CDR3 length equals 13 residues. Per germline, CDR1 SNHLY and CDR2 FYNNEI.

Written as DNA, the CDR3 is TGTGCTAGTGGTTTGGGGGCCCTTGTGAACGAGCAGTACTTC. Translating it yields CASGLGALVNEQYF. The chain has TRBV12-5 and TRBJ2-7; D is unclear. The ends were cut back, 1 base at V and 5 bases at J, with 12 bases in the middle. The CDR3 is 14 amino acids. Germline V gene data show CDR1 as LGHNT and CDR2 as FRNRAP.

The chain uses TRBV7-2 and TRBJ2-7; maybe TRBD1 (6 bases). Germline values: CDR1 SGHTA, CDR2 FQGNSA. V lost 1 base to trimming and J lost 3 bases, with 10 bases between them. The CDR3 is 14 residues long. CDR3 sequence reads: CASSLGRGGYEQYF. CDR3 bases: TGTGCCAGCAGCTTAGGCAGGGGCGGCTACGAGCAGTACTTC.

This clone was detected only once. This chain uses TRBV4-1 with TRBJ2-2; 9 positions match TRBD1. CDR3 length: 16 residues. Unmatched junction bases numbered 7, after V lost 1 base and J lost 7 bases. CDR1 and CDR2 (germline): MGHRA, YSYEKL. The CDR3 DNA follows: TGCGCCAGCAGCCAAGGGACAGGGGCGGTGGTCGGGGAGCTGTTTTTT. Its translation is CASSQGTGAVVGELFF.